This T cell receptor beta chain was documented in a study of blood T cell repertoires in COVID-19. Method: immunoSEQ multiplex PCR; TCRdb's copy keeps in-frame clones and lacks some. The data hold about 93,000 clones, with 89% observed a single time. Unmatched junction bases numbered 7, after V lost 4 bases and J lost 3 bases. Germline V CDR1 and CDR2: SGHDN, FVKESK. This CDR3 spans 17 amino acids. Specimen: peripheral blood. This sequence was found in a man aged 60 to 69 with COVID-19, enrolled during active disease. This sequence joins TRBV14 and TRBJ2-5; 14 positions match TRBD2. Here the CDR3 reads CASSRPGTSGSKETQYF. The CDR3 nucleotides read TGTGCCAGCAGCCGTCCCGGGACTAGCGGGAGTAAAGAGACCCAGTACTTC.